This T cell receptor (beta chain) was sequenced during a study of T cell repertoires in ileal Crohn's disease. The study, taken as a whole, reports: Compared with non-smokers, active smokers at surgery showed more clonal expansions.

TCRB immunosequencing input was approximately 510 nanograms of biopsy DNA per sample. Clones were read by immunoSEQ multiplex PCR, and TCRdb kept only the in-frame ones, dropping some. The sample has roughly 9,600 clones, 76% seen once; the top ten hold 25%. V lost 5 bases, J lost 3 bases, and 7 bases stayed unmatched. Germline CDR1 PRHDT, CDR2 FYEKMQ (reference sequence). The CDR3 is made up of 16 amino acids. Remarks on this clone: Antigen specificity is unknown.

Sequencing was done on a sample of ileal tissue. This chain connects TRBV13 to TRBJ1-5; TRBD1 matches 10 bases. This sequence was found in an adult with Crohn's disease. The CDR3 DNA is TGTGCCAGCAGCGGCGGGGACAGGGGTTTCAATCAGCCCCAGCATTTT. Translating it yields CASSGGDRGFNQPQHF. The entire variable domain, with the rest obtained from reference TRBV13 and TRBJ1-5, is as follows: AAGVIQSPRHLIKEKRETATLKCYPIPRHDTVYWYQQGPGQDPQFLISFYEKMQSDKGSIPDRFSAQQFSDYHSELNMSSLELGDSALYFCASSGGDRGFNQPQHFGDGTRLSIL.